This T cell receptor beta chain was obtained from a study of cytomegalovirus exposure and HLA in healthy donors. In the PCR, 60 Vbeta and 13 Jbeta primers were used. The table came from immunoSEQ multiplex PCR; TCRdb's copy has only in-frame clones and leaves some out. This sample has roughly 110,000 clones, with roughly 82% found just once. CDR1 is MNHEY, CDR2 SVGAGI, per germline. This CDR3 contains 14 residues. Trimming cost V 6 bases and J 7 bases, with 16 bases left between them. This TCR came from a man between 45 and 60 years old in good health and CMV-seronegative. The gene calls are TRBV6-5 and TRBJ2-4; D may be TRBD2 (7 bases). The sample comprised PBMCs. The CDR3 nucleotides are TGTGCCAGCAGCCCCCTAGGGGGAGGGAACATTCAGTACTTC. Translating gives CASSPLGGGNIQYF.